These T cell receptor beta chains were read from a single sample in a study of STAT5B mutations in CD4+ large granular lymphocyte leukemia. Clones were read by immunoSEQ multiplex PCR, and TCRdb kept only the in-frame ones, dropping some. The table lists roughly 41,000 clones, around 75% of them singletons, with 0.55% in the top ten. The specimen sequenced was CD4+ T cells from blood buffy coats. Receptors were obtained from a human donor in good health. The CDR3 runs from the conserved cysteine through the conserved F or W. The D gene is left open where the match is weak.

TRBD2 | TRBV27 | CASKGLGLAARNEQFF
TRBD1 | TRBV11-2 | CASSPRGQGRNTEAFF
. | TRBV6-1 | CASSDRDTQYF
. | TRBV7-9 | CASTPGVAKNIQYF
. | TRBV11-2 | CASSLDQNTGELFF
TRBD2 | TRBV19 | CASSPLAGLSDTQYF
TRBD2 | TRBV10-3 | CASKPGLAGGPVETQYF
. | TRBV29-1 | CSVALNSGNTIYF
. | TRBV5-1 | CASSLAGTPANYGYTF
. | TRBV30 | CAWSVWGGYTF
TRBD1 | TRBV6-5 | CASFVPGQGYGYTF
TRBD1 | TRBV9 | CASSADRGQETQYF
. | TRBV27 | CASSLTGWTGELFF
TRBD2 | TRBV10-3 | CASRLAGIYNEQFF
. | TRBV30 | CARSLGETQYF
. | TRBV5-1 | CASSYRDPNTGELFF
TRBD1 | TRBV7-2 | CASSLAAGTGIYTEAFF
TRBD2 | TRBV10-3 | CASRLANQETQYF
. | TRBV5-8 | CASSQDTNRQPQHF
. | TRBV29-1 | CSVGYHNEQFF
TRBD2 | TRBV4-3 | CASSQTLAGDLNEQFF
. | TRBV21-1 | CASSKDRGPAVGMTEAFF
TRBD1 | TRBV9 | CASSVGTGAGGYTF
TRBD2 | TRBV5-4 | CASSTGAGAQETQYF
TRBD2 | TRBV5-6 | CASSLERGAYSTDTQYF
TRBD2 | TRBV5-4 | CASSLALAGGPVDEQFF
. | TRBV21-1 | CASSKAPNRGHNEQFF
. | TRBV19 | CASSLRGEYTEAFF
. | TRBV4-1 | CASSLSRGTYGYTF
. | TRBV7-3 | CASRQGTLNTEAFF
. | TRBV4-1 | CASTRDFNEQFF
TRBD1 | TRBV11-2 | CASSLDQGTVLAGQYF
TRBD1 | TRBV19 | CASSPRTGTYEQYF
TRBD1 | TRBV18 | CASSLDGQGVLGNTIYF
. | TRBV5-1 | CASSLTGSEDTQYF
. | TRBV30 | CAWSVGRVAGTQYF
. | TRBV4-1 | CASSQYYTGELFF
TRBD2 | TRBV11-2 | CASSLDPSSGYNEQFF
. | TRBV4-3 | CASSQEGVGSGANVLTF